This section outlines one T cell receptor (beta chain) sequence together with its context. Trimming removed 4 bases from V and 1 base from J; junction bases left unmatched: 10. Looked up from germline, CDR1 is SGDLS and CDR2 is YYNGEE. This CDR3 has 17 amino acids. The record originates from a study of blood T cell repertoires in COVID-19. Clones were read by immunoSEQ multiplex PCR, and TCRdb kept only the in-frame ones, dropping some. The data show around 140,000 clones, about nine tenths seen once. The genes are TRBV9 and TRBJ2-3; 9 bases agree with TRBD1. The material sequenced was peripheral blood. The receptor was isolated from a man in his forties or fifties with acute or convalescent COVID-19. This CDR3 reads CASSKSDRGGGTDTQYF. The CDR3 coding sequence is TGTGCCAGCAGCAAATCGGACAGGGGAGGGGGCACAGATACGCAGTATTTT.